The clone carrying this T cell receptor beta chain was observed a handful of times. The data stem from a study of early T cells in non-severe SARS-CoV-2 infection. TCRdb re-analysed the 5' RACE reads in MiXCR, keeping a single row per CDR3 protein. The repertoire includes 70,000 or so distinct CDR3 sequences, roughly 15% of them detected once, and around an eighth sits in the top ten. This clonotype was obtained from an adult who was a healthcare worker with PCR-confirmed SARS-CoV-2 infection or an uninfected control (not recorded which). The specimen sequenced was whole blood.

CDR3 protein: CASSQDWGAREQYF. The CDR3 DNA reads TGTGCCAGCAGCCAAGATTGGGGGGCGAGGGAGCAGTACTTC. The rearrangement uses TRBV3-1 and TRBJ2-7; D possibly uses TRBD1 or TRBD2 (6 bases each). Trimming removed 0 bases at V and 7 bases at J, with 13 bases between. The germline V gene has CDR1 LGHDT and CDR2 YNNKEL (reference sequence). The CDR3 length is 14 residues.